Below, one T cell receptor beta chain is given with its context. The CDR3 loop spans 14 amino acids. Trimming cost V 7 bases and J 6 bases; bases outside gene matches: 9. Germline assignment: CDR1 SGHTA and CDR2 FQGNSA. In the authors' workflow: Cell counts per sample came from amplifying reference gene primers. Sequencing was performed with immunoSEQ multiplex PCR; in TCRdb, only in-frame clones are kept and a portion is missing. V, J and clone size are taken as reported in that table, and D and trimming were inferred from the DNA itself. The sample holds over 85,000 clones, roughly nine tenths seen once. The entry originates in a study of blood T cell repertoires in COVID-19. Study summary: The United States, Italy and Spain provided the acute and convalescent COVID-19 samples. PBMCs, B-cell-depleted T cells, or T cells provided the cDNA or gDNA that made up the material.

The receptor's source is a human donor in a cohort sampled during active COVID-19. This sequence joins TRBV7-2 and TRBJ2-7, with 10 nucleotides matching TRBD2. Input material: peripheral blood. CDR3 in DNA: TGTGCCAGCACGACCTTAGCGGGAGGCAGCGAGCAGTACTTC. Amino acid sequence: CASTTLAGGSEQYF. Together with reference TRBV7-2 and TRBJ2-7, the CDR3 gives the full variable domain: GAGVSQSPSNKVTEKGKDVELRCDPISGHTALYWYRQSLGQGLEFLIYFQGNSAPDKSGLPSDRFSAERTGGSVSTLTIQRTQQEDSAVYLCASTTLAGGSEQYFGPGTRLTVT.